The rows below give T cell receptor beta chains drawn from one sample of a study of blood T cell repertoires in COVID-19. Repertoires were generated with immunoSEQ multiplex PCR, while TCRdb's copy carries only in-frame clones and drops some. The sample includes over 600,000 clones, about nine tenths of them seen just once. Sequencing used peripheral blood. The source of these receptors is a young woman with acute or convalescent COVID-19. The CDR3 runs from the conserved cysteine through the conserved F or W. Fields, in order: J gene, D gene, CDR3 length, V gene, clone size, CDR3 protein, CDR3 DNA. The D gene is left open where the match is weak. Clone size appears in some rows only: once, few, many, or a class for an expanded clone.

TRBJ2-6,.,15,TRBV3-1/TRBV3-2,few,CASSTRSSGANVLTF,TGTGCCAGCAGCACACGCTCCTCTGGGGCCAACGTCCTGACTTTC
TRBJ1-3,.,17,TRBV19,.,CASSIEATDTSGNTIYF,TGTGCCAGTAGTATAGAAGCGACAGACACTTCTGGAAACACCATATATTTT
TRBJ1-2,TRBD1,17,TRBV3-1/TRBV3-2,.,CASSQAQKTDRVDGYTF,TGTGCCAGCAGCCAGGCCCAAAAAACGGACAGGGTGGATGGCTACACCTTC
TRBJ2-7,TRBD2,17,TRBV3-1/TRBV3-2,.,CASSQVEERGGNYEQYF,TGTGCCAGCAGCCAAGTAGAAGAGCGGGGGGGGAACTACGAGCAGTACTTC
TRBJ2-3,TRBD2,15,TRBV4-2,.,CASSQDSGGADTQYF,TGTGCCAGCAGCCAAGATAGCGGGGGGGCAGATACGCAGTATTTT
TRBJ2-7,.,11,TRBV13,.,CASSSLDEQYF,TGTGCCAGCAGCTCCCTAGACGAGCAGTACTTC
TRBJ1-1,.,14,TRBV7-9,.,CASTVLTLRAEAFF,TGTGCCAGTACGGTCCTCACCCTTCGGGCTGAAGCTTTCTTT
TRBJ2-3,.,16,TRBV3-1/TRBV3-2,.,CASSQTGPGGTDTQYF,TGTGCCAGCAGCCAAACAGGCCCAGGGGGCACAGATACGCAGTATTTT
TRBJ1-3,TRBD1,17,TRBV5-1,.,CASSLAGQGVSGNTIYF,TGCGCCAGCAGCTTGGCTGGACAGGGGGTCTCTGGAAACACCATATATTTT
TRBJ1-2,.,13,TRBV14,.,CASSPRQGHGYTF,TGTGCCAGCAGCCCCCGGCAGGGCCATGGCTACACCTTC
TRBJ1-1,TRBD1,13,TRBV6-5,once,CASSSRTGAKAFF,TGTGCCAGCAGTTCCCGGACAGGGGCGAAAGCTTTCTTT
TRBJ2-1,.,12,TRBV10-1,.,CASSEGTLNGFF,TGCGCCAGCAGTGAGGGGACTCTTAACGGGTTCTTC
TRBJ2-2,.,17,TRBV18,.,CASSPPSTAGNTGELFF,TGTGCCAGCTCACCACCGTCGACGGCGGGAAACACCGGGGAGCTGTTTTTT
TRBJ2-1,.,14,TRBV2,.,CASSAASSYNEQFF,TGTGCCAGCAGTGCTGCGAGCTCCTACAATGAGCAGTTCTTC
TRBJ1-5,.,18,TRBV14,.,CASSQGVQDRYSNQPQHF,TGTGCCAGCAGCCAAGGGGTCCAGGACAGATATAGCAATCAGCCCCAGCATTTT
TRBJ2-7,TRBD1,16,TRBV28,.,CASRLRTGTGTPEQYF,TGTGCCAGCAGACTCCGAACCGGGACAGGGACTCCCGAGCAGTACTTC
TRBJ2-7,TRBD1,15,TRBV4-3,.,CASSQTRQGAYEQYF,TGCGCCAGCAGCCAAACCCGACAGGGGGCCTACGAGCAGTACTTC
TRBJ1-5,.,15,TRBV10-1,.,CARVGGIGSNQPQHF,TGCGCCAGGGTTGGAGGGATTGGGAGCAATCAGCCCCAGCATTTT
TRBJ1-1,TRBD1,15,TRBV10-3,.,CASQQRQGGNTEAFF,TGTGCCTCCCAACAACGGCAGGGGGGGAACACTGAAGCTTTCTTT
TRBJ2-1,TRBD2,15,TRBV19,.,CASTSLAGVYNEQFF,TGTGCCAGTACCTCACTAGCGGGGGTCTACAATGAGCAGTTCTTC
TRBJ2-7,.,15,TRBV4-1,.,CASSQGRETTYEQYF,TGCGCCAGCAGCCAAGGACGGGAGACTACCTACGAGCAGTACTTC
TRBJ2-7,TRBD1,14,TRBV5-1,.,CASSFGTGPYEQYF,TGCGCCAGCAGCTTTGGGACAGGGCCCTACGAGCAGTACTTC
TRBJ2-7,TRBD2,18,TRBV6-1,.,CASSGETSGGSIFYEQYF,TGTGCCAGCAGTGGAGAAACTAGCGGGGGGTCCATTTTCTACGAGCAGTACTTC
TRBJ1-1,TRBD1,14,TRBV19,.,CASSIGGGASEAFF,TGTGCCAGTAGTATTGGAGGGGGCGCGTCTGAAGCTTTCTTT
TRBJ1-2,.,13,TRBV9,.,CASSGTGNYGYTF,TGTGCCAGCAGCGGAACAGGGAACTATGGCTACACCTTC
TRBJ1-3,TRBD1,20,TRBV4-1,.,CASSQGGQGELLSSGNTIYF,TGCGCCAGCAGCCAAGGGGGACAGGGAGAGTTATTGAGCTCTGGAAACACCATATATTTT
TRBJ1-1,.,13,TRBV6-6,.,CASSYRGGTEAFF,TGTGCCAGCAGTTACAGGGGCGGCACTGAAGCTTTCTTT
TRBJ1-3,TRBD1,11,TRBV7-9,.,CAQENTGAIYF,TGTGCCCAAGAAAATACAGGGGCCATATATTTT